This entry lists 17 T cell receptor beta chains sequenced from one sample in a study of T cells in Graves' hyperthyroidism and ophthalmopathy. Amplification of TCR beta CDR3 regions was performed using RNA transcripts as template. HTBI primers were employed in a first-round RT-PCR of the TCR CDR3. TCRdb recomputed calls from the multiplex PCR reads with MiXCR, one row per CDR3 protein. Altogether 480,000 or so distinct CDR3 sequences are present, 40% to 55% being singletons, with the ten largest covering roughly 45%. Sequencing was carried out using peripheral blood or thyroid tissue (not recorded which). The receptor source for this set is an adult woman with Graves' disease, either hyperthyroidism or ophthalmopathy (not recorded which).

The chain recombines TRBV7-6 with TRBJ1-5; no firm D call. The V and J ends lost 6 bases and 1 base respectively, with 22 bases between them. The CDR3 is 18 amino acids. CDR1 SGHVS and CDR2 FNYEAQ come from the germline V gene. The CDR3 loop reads CASRRTSHPRRSNQPQHF. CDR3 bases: TGTGCCAGCAGGAGGACTTCCCATCCCCGCCGAAGCAATCAGCCCCAGCATTTT. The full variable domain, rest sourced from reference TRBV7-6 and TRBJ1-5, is GAGVSQSPRYKVTKRGQDVALRCDPISGHVSLYWYRQALGQGPEFLTYFNYEAQQDKSGLPNDRFSAERPEGSISTLTIQRTEQRDSAMYRCASRRTSHPRRSNQPQHFGDGTRLSIL.

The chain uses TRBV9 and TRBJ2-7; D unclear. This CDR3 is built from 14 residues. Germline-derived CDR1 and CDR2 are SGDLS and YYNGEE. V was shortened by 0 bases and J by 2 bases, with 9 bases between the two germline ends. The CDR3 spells CASSVDLSAYEQYF. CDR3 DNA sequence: TGTGCCAGCAGCGTAGACTTATCGGCCTACGAGCAGTACTTC. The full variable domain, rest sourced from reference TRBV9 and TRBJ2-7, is DSGVTQTPKHLITATGQRVTLRCSPRSGDLSVYWYQQSLDQGLQFLIQYYNGEERAKGNILERFSAQQFPDLHSELNLSSLELGDSALYFCASSVDLSAYEQYFGPGTRLTVT.

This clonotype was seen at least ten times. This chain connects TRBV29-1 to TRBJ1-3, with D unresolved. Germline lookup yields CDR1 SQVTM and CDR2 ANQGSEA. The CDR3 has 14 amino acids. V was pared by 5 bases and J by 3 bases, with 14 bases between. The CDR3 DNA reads TGCAGCGTTCTTCCCGCTCGGGGTGGAAACACCATATATTTT. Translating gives CSVLPARGGNTIYF.

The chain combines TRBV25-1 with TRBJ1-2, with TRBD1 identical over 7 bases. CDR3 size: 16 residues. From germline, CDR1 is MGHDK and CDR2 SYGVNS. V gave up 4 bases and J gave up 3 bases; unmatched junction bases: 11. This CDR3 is CASSAPPGTEHYGYTF. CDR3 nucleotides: TGTGCCAGCAGTGCCCCGCCTGGGACAGAGCACTATGGCTACACCTTC.

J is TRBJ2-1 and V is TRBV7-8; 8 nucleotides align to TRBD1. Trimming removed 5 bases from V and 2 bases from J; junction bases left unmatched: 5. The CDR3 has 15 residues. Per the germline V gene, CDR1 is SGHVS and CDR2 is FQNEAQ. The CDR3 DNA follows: TGTGCCAGCAGCCCTGGACAGGGAACCTACAATGAGCAGTTCTTC. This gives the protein CASSPGQGTYNEQFF. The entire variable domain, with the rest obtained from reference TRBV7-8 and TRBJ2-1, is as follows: GAGVSQSPRYKVAKRGQDVALRCDPISGHVSLFWYQQALGQGPEFLTYFQNEAQLDKSGLPSDRFFAERPEGSVSTLKIQRTQQEDSAVYLCASSPGQGTYNEQFFGPGTRLTVL.

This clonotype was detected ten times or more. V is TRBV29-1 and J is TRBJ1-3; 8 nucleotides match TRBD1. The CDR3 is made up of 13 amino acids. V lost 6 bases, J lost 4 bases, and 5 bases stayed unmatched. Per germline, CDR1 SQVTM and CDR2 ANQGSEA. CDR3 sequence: CSVRDRTGNTIYF. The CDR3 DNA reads TGCAGCGTGCGGGACAGGACCGGAAACACCATATATTTT.

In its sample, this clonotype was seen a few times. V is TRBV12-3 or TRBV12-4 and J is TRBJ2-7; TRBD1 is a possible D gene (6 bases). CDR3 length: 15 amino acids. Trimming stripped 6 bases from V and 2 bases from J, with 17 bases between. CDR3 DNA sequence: TGTGCCAGCAGCCTATCTCGAAGGACAGCCTACGAGCAGTACTTC. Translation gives CASSLSRRTAYEQYF.

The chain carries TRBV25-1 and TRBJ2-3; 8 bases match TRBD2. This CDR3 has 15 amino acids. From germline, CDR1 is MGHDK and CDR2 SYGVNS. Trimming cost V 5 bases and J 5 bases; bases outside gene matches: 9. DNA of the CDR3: TGTGCCAGCAGTAAGGGCCCCCGGGGGGGAGATACGCAGTATTTT. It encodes CASSKGPRGGDTQYF.

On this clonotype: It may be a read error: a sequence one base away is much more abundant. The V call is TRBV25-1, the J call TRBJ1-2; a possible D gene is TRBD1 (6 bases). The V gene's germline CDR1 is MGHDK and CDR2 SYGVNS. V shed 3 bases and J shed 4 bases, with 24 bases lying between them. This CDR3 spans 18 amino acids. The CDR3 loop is CASSDGVGGLGASYGYTF. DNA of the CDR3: TGTGCCAGCAGTGATGGAGTAGGTGGGCTGGGGGCTAGCTATGGCTACACCTTC.

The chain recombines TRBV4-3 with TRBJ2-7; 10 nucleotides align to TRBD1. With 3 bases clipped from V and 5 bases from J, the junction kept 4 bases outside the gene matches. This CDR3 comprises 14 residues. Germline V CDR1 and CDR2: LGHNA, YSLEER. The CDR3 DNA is TGCGCCAGCAGCCATGCCGGGACAGGGGACGAGCAGTACTTC. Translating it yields CASSHAGTGDEQYF.

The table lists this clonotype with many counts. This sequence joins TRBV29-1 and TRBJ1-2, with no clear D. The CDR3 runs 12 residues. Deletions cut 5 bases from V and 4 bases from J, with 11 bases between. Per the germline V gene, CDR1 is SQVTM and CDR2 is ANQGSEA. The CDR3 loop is CSVQVTLYGYTF. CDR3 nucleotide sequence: TGCAGCGTTCAGGTCACCCTCTATGGCTACACCTTC.

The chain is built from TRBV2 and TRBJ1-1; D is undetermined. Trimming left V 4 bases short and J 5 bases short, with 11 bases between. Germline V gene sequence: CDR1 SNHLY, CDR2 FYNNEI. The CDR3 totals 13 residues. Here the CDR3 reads CASSATTMTEAFF. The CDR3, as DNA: TGTGCCAGCAGTGCCACTACGATGACTGAAGCTTTCTTT.

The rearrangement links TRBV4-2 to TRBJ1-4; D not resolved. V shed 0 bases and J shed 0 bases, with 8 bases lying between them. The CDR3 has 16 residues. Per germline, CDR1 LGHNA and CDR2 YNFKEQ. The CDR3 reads CASSQDGRSTNEKLFF. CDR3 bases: TGTGCCAGCAGCCAAGATGGGAGATCAACTAATGAAAAACTGTTTTTT.

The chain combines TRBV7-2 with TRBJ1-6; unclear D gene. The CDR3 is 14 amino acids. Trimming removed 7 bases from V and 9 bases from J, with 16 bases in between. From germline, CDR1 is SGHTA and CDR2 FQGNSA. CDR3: CASTSERAGSPLHF. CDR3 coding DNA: TGTGCCAGCACCTCTGAGCGGGCCGGTTCACCCCTCCACTTT.

The CDR3 DNA sequence: TGCGCCAGCAGCCAAGTCGGAAACAGGTCACCCCTCCACTTT. It encodes CASSQVGNRSPLHF. The chain uses TRBV4-3 and TRBJ1-6, with D perhaps matching TRBD1 (5 bases). Trimming removed 1 base from V and 10 bases from J, with 11 bases in between. CDR1 is LGHNA, CDR2 YSLEER, per germline. The CDR3 is 14 amino acids.

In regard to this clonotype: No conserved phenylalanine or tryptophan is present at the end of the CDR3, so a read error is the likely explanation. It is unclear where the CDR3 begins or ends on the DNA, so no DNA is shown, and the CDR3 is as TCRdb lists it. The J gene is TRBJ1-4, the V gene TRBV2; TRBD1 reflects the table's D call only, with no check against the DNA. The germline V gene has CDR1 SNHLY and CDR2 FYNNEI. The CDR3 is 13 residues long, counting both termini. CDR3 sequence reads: CASNASPRTGGGI.

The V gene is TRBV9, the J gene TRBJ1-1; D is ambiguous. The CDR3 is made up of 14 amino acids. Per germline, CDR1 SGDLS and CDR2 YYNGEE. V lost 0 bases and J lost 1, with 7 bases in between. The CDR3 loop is CASSVGWGNTEAFF. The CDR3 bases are TGTGCCAGCAGCGTAGGTTGGGGGAACACTGAAGCTTTCTTT.